The clone carrying this TCR beta chain was observed at least ten times. Antigen: not known. This specimen belongs to a study of spatial heterogeneity in lung cancer. The wider study: Where present, follow-up PBMC were sequenced a median of roughly two years after resection. Study results and limitations: TCRs found ubiquitously expanded in tumor appeared in blood more at resection than at follow-up.

The sample's time point: blood at routine non-recurrence follow-up after resection. Whole RNA, isolated from tumor, nontumor lung or frozen PBMC, was sequenced without prior sorting. Via MiXCR, TCRdb re-called the 5' RACE reads, giving one row per CDR3 protein. The table records approximately 12,000 distinct CDR3 sequences, around 10% of them present only once. Germline V lookup: CDR1 MGHRA, CDR2 YSYEKL. This CDR3 has 16 residues. Germline trimming cut 6 bases from V and 6 bases from J; bases unmatched to any gene: 10. Sequencing was performed on PBMCs, taken at follow-up. This chain links TRBV4-1 with TRBJ2-2; 10 bases line up with TRBD1. The sequence was obtained from a female donor with early-stage non-small cell lung cancer. CDR3 in amino acids: CASRSDPGQGSGELFF. CDR3 nucleotides: TGCGCCAGCAGGTCGGACCCGGGACAGGGGTCCGGGGAGCTGTTTTTT.